The 26 T cell receptor beta chains below come from one sample, sequenced in a study of CD8+CD57+ T cells in acquired aplastic anemia. Only patients with CD8+CD57+ cell expansion on flow cytometry were chosen for sequencing. The TCR beta profiling, which covered VDJ combination and CDR3 sequence, was carried out using genomic DNA as the template. TCRdb re-called the reads through MiXCR, storing one row per CDR3 protein. The sample shows 160,000 or so distinct CDR3 sequences, more than 45% of them seen only once. Sequenced input: sorted CD4+, CD8+, or CD8+CD57+ T cells (not recorded which) from PBMCs. The receptor set was obtained from a human donor with aplastic anemia.

This clonotype has just a few counts. The chain recombines TRBV12-3 or TRBV12-4 with TRBJ2-4; D is undetermined. Trimming cost V 3 bases and J 0 bases, with 18 bases left between them. The CDR3 has 18 amino acids. The CDR3 nucleotides read TGTGCCAGCAGTTTGGCCAGTGCCCTTGACCCAGCCAAAAACATTCAGTACTTC. Translated: CASSLASALDPAKNIQYF.

This clonotype occurred a few times. The genes are TRBV10-3 and TRBJ1-1; tentative D call: TRBD1 (6 bases). This CDR3 region has 14 residues. Trimming shortened V by 9 bases and J by 1 base, and 15 bases separated the two germline ends. In germline, CDR1 is ENHRY, CDR2 SYGVKD. The CDR3 coding sequence is TGTGCCATGAAGACAGGCAGCCAGAACACTGAAGCTTTCTTT. Its protein product is CAMKTGSQNTEAFF.

Remarks on this clonotype: Because the CDR3 is missing its conserved closing phenylalanine or tryptophan, this is likely a read error. The V call is TRBV6-2 or TRBV6-3, the J call TRBJ2-7; the D call may be TRBD1 or TRBD2 (5 bases each). The V gene lost 6 bases and the J gene lost 2 bases, with 11 bases spanning the gap. Germline V gene data show CDR1 as MNHEY and CDR2 as SVGEGT. This CDR3 has 13 amino acids. The CDR3 sequence is CASSRGSTYEQYI. The CDR3 DNA follows: TGTGCCAGCAGCCGGGGCAGTACCTACGAGCAGTACATC.

This chain connects TRBV6-4 to TRBJ2-3, with 11 bases fitting TRBD2. The V gene's germline CDR1 is MRHNA and CDR2 SNTAGT. CDR3 length: 19 amino acids. V shed 3 bases and J 4 bases; nucleotides not matched to a gene: 15. CDR3 in amino acids: CASSDGAGLAGGPADTQYF. The CDR3 nucleotides read TGTGCCAGCAGTGATGGTGCGGGATTAGCGGGAGGGCCGGCAGATACGCAGTATTTT.

This sequence joins TRBV19 and TRBJ2-3, with 7 bases fitting TRBD2. CDR1 is LNHDA and CDR2 is SQIVND in the germline V gene (reference sequence). This CDR3 is built from 13 residues. V shed 7 bases and J 6 bases; nucleotides not matched to a gene: 7. The CDR3 spells CASNPAGLDTQYF. CDR3 bases: TGTGCCAGTAACCCAGCGGGGCTGGATACGCAGTATTTT.

V and J are TRBV24-1 and TRBJ2-3; TRBD2 aligns across 10 bases. V dropped 7 bases and J dropped 5; count of bases not matched to a gene: 11. Germline CDR1 KGHDR, CDR2 SFDVKD. The CDR3 consists of 16 residues. The CDR3 DNA follows: TGTGCCACCAGCCCCTGGAGCGGGAGGGAGGGAGATACGCAGTATTTT. Translation: CATSPWSGREGDTQYF.

The rearrangement uses TRBV10-3 and TRBJ2-7; 12 bases map to TRBD2. V was clipped by 2 bases and J by 1 base; unmatched bases: 3. CDR1 and CDR2 from the germline V gene are ENHRY and SYGVKD. The CDR3 is made up of 16 amino acids. CDR3: CAISEKGLAGSYEQYF. CDR3 DNA sequence: TGTGCCATCAGTGAGAAAGGACTAGCGGGGTCCTACGAGCAGTACTTC.

The sample holds many counts of this clonotype. The chain links TRBV7-9 to TRBJ2-2; a possible D gene is TRBD2 (5 bases). This CDR3 contains 15 residues. Germline-derived CDR1 and CDR2 are SEHNR and FQNEAQ (reference sequence). V was pared by 3 bases and J by 4 bases, with 12 bases between. CDR3 amino acids: CASSLHGKTTGELFF. DNA for the CDR3: TGTGCCAGCAGCTTGCACGGGAAGACCACCGGGGAGCTGTTTTTT.

Many counts were recorded for this clonotype. V is TRBV12-3 or TRBV12-4 and J is TRBJ2-1, with a possible D match to TRBD1 (6 bases). The CDR3 totals 14 residues. Deletions cut 7 bases from V and 7 bases from J, with 17 bases between. The CDR3 region has the DNA TGTGCCAGCACCGATCGGCGGACAGCTAATGAGCAGTTCTTC. Amino acid sequence: CASTDRRTANEQFF.

This clonotype came up many times. The rearrangement joins TRBV6-5 to TRBJ2-5; either TRBD1 or TRBD2 may supply D (6 bases each). V shed 10 bases and J shed 1 base, with 16 bases lying between them. From germline, CDR1 is MNHEY and CDR2 SVGAGI. The CDR3 length is 14 residues. CDR3 coding DNA: TGTGCCACCACGGAGGGGACATTCCAAGAGACCCAGTACTTC. Amino acid sequence: CATTEGTFQETQYF.

V is TRBV4-3 and J is TRBJ1-2; the match to TRBD1 covers 8 bases. The CDR3 consists of 14 residues. Trimming cost V 4 bases and J 4 bases; bases outside gene matches: 5. CDR1 is LGHNA, CDR2 YSLEER, per germline. CDR3 sequence reads: CASSPGQGAYGYTF. CDR3 bases: TGCGCCAGCAGCCCCGGACAGGGCGCCTATGGCTACACCTTC.

The chain joins TRBV11-2 to TRBJ1-2; D uncertain. Trimming removed 5 bases at V and 5 bases at J, with 9 bases between. The CDR3 is 12 amino acids. Germline-derived CDR1 and CDR2 are SGHAT and FQNNGV. CDR3 in DNA: TGTGCCAGCAGCGTATCCTGGTATGGCTACACCTTC. The encoded protein is CASSVSWYGYTF.

The chain links TRBV19 to TRBJ2-7, with 7 bases identical to TRBD1. This CDR3 is built from 14 residues. The germline V gene has CDR1 LNHDA and CDR2 SQIVND (reference sequence). Losses at the gene ends were 8 bases for V and 3 bases for J; bases not matched to a gene: 10. The chain's CDR3 is CASSWTGTDYEQYF. The CDR3 DNA is TGTGCCAGTTCTTGGACCGGGACAGACTACGAGCAGTACTTC.

With respect to this clonotype: The CDR3 does not close with the conserved phenylalanine or tryptophan, likely indicating a read error. The chain uses TRBV5-1 and TRBJ2-5, with D uncertain. Looked up from germline, CDR1 is SGHRS and CDR2 is YFSETQ. The CDR3 is made up of 14 amino acids. The V end was cut by 4 bases, the J end by 5 bases, with 15 bases between. DNA for the CDR3: TGCGCCAGCAGCCCCCAGACGAGTGAGGAGACCCAGTACCTC. This encodes CASSPQTSEETQYL.

This clonotype was counted a single time. The gene calls are TRBV20-1 and TRBJ1-2, with D maybe TRBD1 (6 bases). From germline, CDR1 is DFQATT and CDR2 SNEGSKA (reference sequence). The CDR3 runs to 13 residues. V was cut by 3 bases and J by 0 bases, with 8 bases left in between. The CDR3, as DNA: TGCAGTGCTAGGGACAGTACTAACTATGGCTACACCTTC. This translates into CSARDSTNYGYTF.

As to this clonotype: This may be a read error: a much more frequent sequence differs by one nucleotide. The chain combines TRBV5-5 with TRBJ1-4, with a tentative D call TRBD1 (6 bases). The CDR3 is made up of 15 amino acids. Germline assignment: CDR1 SGHKS and CDR2 YYEKEE (reference sequence). CDR3 in DNA: TGTGCCAGCAGTGGACAGATTGCAACTAGTGAAAAACTGTTTTTT. Residues: CASSGQIATSEKLFF.

There are many counts of this clonotype. The chain is built from TRBV19 and TRBJ1-5; TRBD1 is a possible D gene (5 bases). Trimming left V 8 bases short and J 1 base short, with 15 bases between. The V gene's germline CDR1 is LNHDA and CDR2 SQIVND (reference sequence). This CDR3 comprises 15 residues. CDR3 in DNA: TGTGCCAGTCAGTATGGGGGGACGAGCAATCAGCCCCAGCATTTT. This gives the protein CASQYGGTSNQPQHF.

In the case of this clonotype: This likely comes from a read error, as the CDR3 has no conserved phenylalanine or tryptophan at its end. The DNA is left out, because the CDR3 cannot be placed on it with certainty; the CDR3 is given as TCRdb lists it. The chain uses TRBV5-4 and TRBJ2-7; the D segment call TRBD2 is taken from the table without a DNA check. The CDR3 length equals 14 residues, ends included. The V gene's germline CDR1 is SGHNT and CDR2 YYREEE (reference sequence). The CDR3 reads CASRGTSGTREQHL.

This clonotype was observed at least ten times. This chain uses TRBV19 with TRBJ2-4; 10 nucleotides align to TRBD2. Germline V gene data show CDR1 as LNHDA and CDR2 as SQIVND (reference sequence). V was clipped by 8 bases and J by 0 bases; unmatched bases: 7. CDR3 size: 16 residues. DNA of the CDR3: TGTGCCAGTTCGACGGTAGCGGGGGGAGCCAAAAACATTCAGTACTTC. Its protein is CASSTVAGGAKNIQYF.

A few counts support this clonotype. This rearrangement joins TRBV2 to TRBJ1-5, with no clear D. This CDR3 spans 13 amino acids. Germline CDR1 and CDR2: SNHLY and FYNNEI. The V gene lost 9 bases and the J gene lost 1 base, with 10 bases spanning the gap. In DNA form, the CDR3 reads TGTGCCAGTACCTTGGACAGCAATCAGCCCCAGCATTTT. Its translation: CASTLDSNQPQHF.

The genes are TRBV25-1 and TRBJ1-3; D not certain. V was clipped by 8 bases and J by 2 bases, with 13 bases between them. CDR1 is MGHDK and CDR2 is SYGVNS in the germline V gene. The CDR3 contains 14 residues. The CDR3 spells CASQHGGAGNTIYF. The CDR3 DNA is TGTGCCAGCCAACATGGTGGGGCTGGAAACACCATATATTTT.

The rearrangement links TRBV24-1 to TRBJ1-5; the D is unclear. V was shortened by 1 base and J by 4 bases, with 4 bases between the two germline ends. This CDR3 region has 13 residues. The germline V gene has CDR1 KGHDR and CDR2 SFDVKD. The CDR3 region has the DNA TGTGCCACCAGTGATTTTCGTAATCAGCCCCAGCATTTT. Its protein is CATSDFRNQPQHF.

Worth noting for this clonotype: Possible read error: a much larger clone is one base away. V usage is TRBV5-1 and J usage is TRBJ2-1; no definite D call. CDR3 size: 12 residues. Germline-derived CDR1 and CDR2 are SGHRS and YFSETQ. V was pared by 7 bases and J by 5 bases, with 10 bases between. The CDR3, as DNA: TGCGCCAGCGGCAAGGCTGACAATGAGCAGTTCTTC. Its protein product is CASGKADNEQFF.

This clonotype was picked up many times. This chain uses TRBV5-1 with TRBJ2-5; 13 nucleotides agree with TRBD2. The CDR3 sequence is 16 residues long. Germline CDR1 and CDR2: SGHRS and YFSETQ. V gave up 4 bases and J gave up 5 bases; unmatched junction bases: 8. The CDR3 sequence is CASSLRLAGGEETQYF. Written as DNA, the CDR3 is TGCGCCAGCAGCCTTCGACTAGCGGGAGGAGAGGAGACCCAGTACTTC.

This clonotype has more than one count but fewer than ten. The chain uses TRBV7-9 and TRBJ2-7; TRBD1 matches at 10 bases. The J segment lost 3 bases and the V segment lost 4 bases, leaving 3 bases of the junction unmatched. Looked up from germline, CDR1 is SEHNR and CDR2 is FQNEAQ (reference sequence). The CDR3 consists of 14 residues. CDR3 loop: CASSSDRGLYEQYF. In nucleotides, the CDR3 is TGTGCCAGCAGCTCCGACAGGGGGCTCTACGAGCAGTACTTC.

This clonotype is a singleton in its sample. A clone one base away is much larger, so this may be a read error. This chain connects TRBV28 to TRBJ2-7, with no clear D. CDR3 length equals 12 residues. The germline CDR1 and CDR2 sequences are MDHEN and SYDVKM. The CDR3 region is CVTLGLPYEQYF. In DNA, the CDR3 is TGTGTGACGTTGGGCCTCCCCTACGAGCAGTACTTC.